Below are 11 T cell receptor beta chains sequenced from a single sample in a study of T cell responses to AZD1222 COVID-19 vaccine. Using immunoSEQ multiplex PCR, the repertoire was profiled, and TCRdb retains in-frame clones only, with some absent. Here the sample spans 77,000 or so clones, around 93% being singletons. Material: peripheral blood, obtained 28 days after the second AZD1222 dose. These receptors were collected from an adult who received the AZD1222 COVID-19 vaccine.

This clone was recorded only once. V gene TRBV7-2 combines with J gene TRBJ1-2; D is undetermined. The CDR3 is made up of 12 amino acids. The V end lost 3 bases, the J end lost 8 bases, and 10 bases lay between the germline ends. Germline lookup yields CDR1 SGHTA and CDR2 FQGNSA. This CDR3 reads CASSFTKGGYTF. The CDR3 DNA is TGTGCCAGCAGCTTCACGAAAGGGGGCTACACCTTC.

This chain links TRBV5-1 with TRBJ2-7; D is possibly TRBD2 (5 bases). V lost 6 bases, J lost 0 bases, and 16 bases lay in between. The germline CDR1 and CDR2 sequences are SGHRS and YFSETQ. This CDR3 spans 15 amino acids. The CDR3 DNA reads TGCGCCAGCAACCCATCTAGCTGGAGCTCCTACGAGCAGTACTTC. The encoded protein is CASNPSSWSSYEQYF.

The CDR3 DNA reads TGTGCCAGCAGTCGGAACACCGGGGAGCTGTTTTTT. Protein sequence: CASSRNTGELFF. The rearrangement links TRBV28 to TRBJ2-2; no clear D gene. The CDR3 is 12 residues long. With 5 bases removed from V and 1 base from J, the gap between germline ends came to 2 bases. The germline CDR1 and CDR2 sequences are MDHEN and SYDVKM.

The chain uses TRBV4-1 and TRBJ2-7; the match to TRBD1 covers 7 bases. J was trimmed by 7 bases and V by 1 base; bases with no gene match: 7. Germline V gene sequence: CDR1 MGHRA, CDR2 YSYEKL. CDR3 length: 14 amino acids. This chain's CDR3 is CASSQAWDRKEQYF. In nucleotides, the CDR3 is TGCGCCAGCAGCCAAGCCTGGGACAGAAAGGAGCAGTACTTC.

The chain recombines TRBV14 with TRBJ1-6, with D possibly TRBD1 on 5 matching bases. This CDR3 is built from 18 residues. Trimming removed 0 bases at V and 0 bases at J, with 12 bases between. CDR1 and CDR2 from the germline V gene are SGHDN and FVKESK. The DNA of the CDR3 is TGTGCCAGCAGCCAAGAAAGAACAGACAGCTCCTATAATTCACCCCTCCACTTT. This sequence encodes CASSQERTDSSYNSPLHF.

This clone has just one count. This chain joins TRBV11-3 and TRBJ2-1; D might be TRBD2 (5 bases). From germline, CDR1 is SGHNT and CDR2 YENEEA. The CDR3 loop spans 15 amino acids. The V end lost 6 bases, the J end lost 2 bases, and 14 bases lay between the germline ends. The CDR3 nucleotides read TGTGCCAGCAGTCGGAGCGGTATCCCCTACAATGAGCAGTTCTTC. It translates to CASSRSGIPYNEQFF.

The chain has TRBV15 and TRBJ1-6; unclear D gene. The CDR3 has 14 residues. Trimming removed 1 base at V and 6 bases at J, with 7 bases between. Germline CDR1 is LNHNV and CDR2 is YYDKDF (reference sequence). Here the CDR3 reads CATSRASGNSPLHF. In DNA, the CDR3 is TGTGCCACCAGCAGAGCTTCTGGTAATTCACCCCTCCACTTT.

This chain joins TRBV5-6 and TRBJ1-4; D possibly corresponds to TRBD1 (5 bases). The V and J ends lost 2 bases and 8 bases respectively, with 13 bases between them. Looked up from germline, CDR1 is SGHDT and CDR2 is YYEEEE. This CDR3 is built from 14 residues. The CDR3 loop is CASSFGDREEKLFF. CDR3 bases: TGTGCCAGCAGCTTCGGCGACAGAGAGGAAAAACTGTTTTTT.

This clone was counted only a few times. The chain couples TRBV4-1 to TRBJ2-7; D perhaps matches TRBD2 (5 bases). The CDR3 is made up of 17 amino acids. Germline V lookup: CDR1 MGHRA, CDR2 YSYEKL. Trimming left V 0 bases short and J 2 bases short, with 17 bases between. For the CDR3, the DNA is TGCGCCAGCAGCCAAGATCTAGCCCAAATGGCCCCCTACGAGCAGTACTTC. Its protein product is CASSQDLAQMAPYEQYF.

This clone was seen once. The rearrangement links TRBV10-2 to TRBJ2-1; a weak D match, TRBD2 (5 bases). The CDR3 is 12 amino acids. Germline V gene lookup returns CDR1 WSHSY and CDR2 SAAADI. Trimming removed 2 bases from V and 6 bases from J, with 5 bases in between. The CDR3 DNA reads as TGCGCCAGCAGTGAGGGGAGCAATGAGCAGTTCTTC. As protein: CASSEGSNEQFF.

The chain recombines TRBV15 with TRBJ2-5, with a weak D call TRBD1 (5 bases). The CDR3 sequence is 15 residues long. Trimming shortened V by 0 bases and J by 5 bases, and 13 bases separated the two germline ends. Germline lookup yields CDR1 LNHNV and CDR2 YYDKDF (reference sequence). Here the CDR3 DNA reads TGTGCCACCAGCAGAGATCCCAGGGCCGGGGAGACCCAGTACTTC. It yields the protein CATSRDPRAGETQYF. The full variable domain, in which reference TRBV15 and TRBJ2-5 provide the parts outside the CDR3, is DAMVIQNPRYQVTQFGKPVTLSCSQTLNHNVMYWYQQKSSQAPKLLFHYYDKDFNNEADTPDNFQSRRPNTSFCFLDIRSPGLGDTAMYLCATSRDPRAGETQYFGPGTRLLVL.